The source of this T cell receptor beta chain is a study of Ad26.COV2.S vaccination and SARS-CoV-2 variants. Across the study: Enrollment placed the donor in the COV1001 Ad26.COV2.S trial arm. The study gave Ad26.COV2.S intramuscularly, once or twice 56 days apart. General study points: The placebo group had lower spike-specific TCR breadth than the vaccine recipients did. Researchers cautioned that TCR breadth and depth analyses may have underestimated total T cell responses.

Germline-derived CDR1 and CDR2 are WNHNN and SYGVQD (reference sequence). The CDR3 spans 16 residues. The V end lost 9 bases, the J end lost 2 bases, and 19 bases lay between the germline ends. Sample treatment: 19 received Ad26.COV2.S at low or high dose, single or two shots; 5 received placebo; per-sample allocation not given. Sampling occurred on day 63 after the first vaccine or placebo injection. As concerns this clone: Its antigen is unidentified.

Libraries were prepared by immunoSEQ multiplex PCR; TCRdb keeps only in-frame clonotypes and omits some of them. In the table there are fewer than 500,000 clones, about nine tenths of which are singletons. This specimen consisted of peripheral blood, obtained in a trial of Ad26.COV2.S vaccine versus placebo. The clonotype comes from a person aged 18-60 years who received the Ad26.COV2.S COVID-19 vaccine or a placebo. The V call is TRBV10-1, the J call TRBJ1-4; D is ambiguous. The CDR3, as DNA: TGCGCCAGGTACTTCAGGATTTCTGAGACTAATGAAAAACTGTTTTTT. The encoded protein is CARYFRISETNEKLFF.